This T cell receptor beta chain originates from a study of identifying expanded T cells in peripheral blood. With regard to this clone: Its target is not known.

Collection occurred without any documented infections or immune events in donors. CDR1 is MNHEY and CDR2 is SMNVEV in the germline V gene (reference sequence). The trim removed 5 bases at V and 4 bases at J, leaving 9 bases unmatched. The CDR3 loop spans 15 amino acids. Here immunoSEQ multiplex PCR was the method, and the copy in TCRdb shows in-frame clones only, minus some. The table includes around 57,000 clones, 87% detected once. The study's findings and limits: Differentially abundant clones: around 1.2 between replicates, just under 17 at approximately 14 days, approximately 18 at four. Clone count variance between roughly 2-week samples rose with total template count.

The specimen was blood. This TCR was recovered from a person between 18 and 75 years old in good health. The chain employs TRBV27 and TRBJ1-2; 8 bases fit TRBD1. The CDR3 spells CASSPGQGRGYGYTF. The CDR3 coding sequence is TGTGCCAGCAGTCCCGGACAGGGTCGGGGCTATGGCTACACCTTC.